These 27 T cell receptor beta chains came from one sample sequenced in a study of blood T cell repertoires in COVID-19. Repertoires were generated with immunoSEQ multiplex PCR, while TCRdb's copy carries only in-frame clones and drops some. The top ten hold roughly 0.69% of the sample, which has hundreds of thousands of clones, more than 85% seen once. The sequencing input was peripheral blood. The receptors shown here come from a man in his forties with acute or convalescent COVID-19.

This chain links TRBV5-1 with TRBJ1-1; possibly TRBD1 for D (5 bases). The CDR3 contains 15 residues. V was cut by 0 bases and J by 0 bases, with 9 bases left in between. The germline V gene has CDR1 SGHRS and CDR2 YFSETQ. The DNA for the CDR3 is TGCGCCAGCAGCTTGGAATGGGGGGTGAACACTGAAGCTTTCTTT. It is translated as CASSLEWGVNTEAFF.

The V gene is TRBV5-8, the J gene TRBJ2-3; 10 bases are shared with TRBD2. The length of the CDR3 is 16 residues. Germline V gene sequence: CDR1 SGHTS, CDR2 YDEGEE. The junction had 9 bases not matched to a gene; V was cut back by 3 bases and J by 5 bases. The CDR3 coding sequence is TGTGCCAGCAGCTGGGGCACTAGCGGGATGGTAGATACGCAGTATTTT. This encodes CASSWGTSGMVDTQYF.

The chain couples TRBV30 to TRBJ1-5; tentatively, D is TRBD1 (6 bases). Germline V gene data show CDR1 as GTSNPN and CDR2 as SVGIG (reference sequence). V lost 5 bases, J lost 0 bases, and 17 bases lay in between. This CDR3 region has 16 residues. Here the CDR3 DNA reads TGTGCCTGGGCAGGTCGGACAGCGAATAGCAATCAGCCCCAGCATTTT. It specifies CAWAGRTANSNQPQHF.

V gene TRBV18 combines with J gene TRBJ1-3; D uncertain. The CDR3 spans 18 residues. Germline V gives CDR1 KGHSH, CDR2 LQKENI. V was trimmed by 1 base and J by 0 bases, leaving 16 bases between them. The CDR3 protein is CASSPQEAILSSGNTIYF. The CDR3 DNA reads as TGTGCCAGCTCACCACAGGAGGCCATCTTGAGCTCTGGAAACACCATATATTTT.

The chain combines TRBV2 with TRBJ1-2; the D gene is possibly TRBD1 (6 bases). This CDR3 is built from 13 residues. CDR1 and CDR2 from the germline V gene are SNHLY and FYNNEI. V was shortened by 6 bases and J by 6 bases, with 14 bases between the two germline ends. Written as DNA, the CDR3 is TGTGCCAGCAGCGGACAGACGACCAATGGCTACACCTTC. This encodes CASSGQTTNGYTF. Combining the CDR3 with reference TRBV2 and TRBJ1-2 gives the whole variable domain EPEVTQTPSHQVTQMGQEVILRCVPISNHLYFYWYRQILGQKVEFLVSFYNNEISEKSEIFDDQFSVERPDGSNFTLKIRSTKLEDSAMYFCASSGQTTNGYTFGSGTRLTVV.

The CDR3 nucleotides are TGTGCCACCAGCAGAGATCTCCGATACAGGCTAAACACCGGGGAGCTGTTTTTT. This gives the protein CATSRDLRYRLNTGELFF. This sequence joins TRBV15 and TRBJ2-2; a weak D match, TRBD1 (5 bases). Trimming took 0 bases from V and 2 from J, leaving 16 bases between them. The CDR3 has 18 residues. Germline V gene lookup returns CDR1 LNHNV and CDR2 YYDKDF (reference sequence).

The chain links TRBV30 to TRBJ1-1; D is uncertain. Per germline, CDR1 GTSNPN and CDR2 SVGIG (reference sequence). With 0 bases removed from V and 4 bases from J, the gap between germline ends came to 9 bases. This CDR3 region has 13 residues. For the CDR3, the DNA is TGTGCCTGGAGTGTATTCGCGGGCACTGAAGCTTTCTTT. Translating gives CAWSVFAGTEAFF. Full variable domain (rest looked up from reference TRBV30 and TRBJ1-1): SQTIHQWPATLVQPVGSPLSLECTVEGTSNPNLYWYRQAAGRGLQLLFYSVGIGQISSEVPQNLSASRPQDRQFILSSKKLLLSDSGFYLCAWSVFAGTEAFFGQGTRLTVV.

This rearrangement joins TRBV6-2 or TRBV6-3 to TRBJ2-7, with D maybe TRBD1 (6 bases). Germline CDR1 and CDR2: MNHEY and SVGEGT. The length of the CDR3 is 14 residues. Trimming took off 4 bases at V and 3 bases at J, with 13 bases between the two ends. The CDR3, as DNA: TGTGCCAGCAGTTTGACAGGTTCGATCTACGAGCAGTACTTC. It codes for CASSLTGSIYEQYF.

This sequence joins TRBV5-1 and TRBJ1-1; maybe TRBD1 (5 bases). CDR1 is SGHRS and CDR2 is YFSETQ in the germline V gene. Trimming took off 1 base at V and 4 bases at J, with 11 bases between the two ends. The CDR3 is 14 amino acids. The CDR3 DNA follows: TGCGCCAGCAGCTTGCAAGCAGGGTCCACTGAAGCTTTCTTT. As protein: CASSLQAGSTEAFF.

The V call is TRBV6-5, the J call TRBJ2-7; perhaps TRBD1 as D (5 bases). This CDR3 has 14 residues. The V gene lost 2 bases and the J gene lost 0 bases, with 8 bases spanning the gap. CDR1 is MNHEY and CDR2 is SVGAGI in the germline V gene. The CDR3 nucleotides read TGTGCCAGCAGTTACGCAGGGCTCTCCTACGAGCAGTACTTC. This sequence encodes CASSYAGLSYEQYF.

The genes are TRBV6-1 and TRBJ1-2; no firm D call. Germline loops: CDR1 MNHNS, CDR2 SASEGT. The CDR3 contains 12 residues. V lost 2 bases and J lost 4, with 5 bases in between. CDR3 protein: CASSELAYGYTF. In DNA form, the CDR3 reads TGTGCCAGCAGTGAACTGGCCTATGGCTACACCTTC.

The chain is built from TRBV6-5 and TRBJ2-5; 9 nucleotides match TRBD1. With 4 bases clipped from V and 5 bases from J, the junction kept 5 bases outside the gene matches. The germline V gene has CDR1 MNHEY and CDR2 SVGAGI. There are 14 residues in the CDR3. In DNA, the CDR3 is TGTGCCAGCAGTTGGACAGGGGCCTCGGAGACCCAGTACTTC. Its translation: CASSWTGASETQYF.

The V gene is TRBV29-1, the J gene TRBJ2-7, with D possibly being TRBD2 (5 bases). Per germline, CDR1 SQVTM and CDR2 ANQGSEA. V lost 1 base, J lost 0 bases, and 10 bases lay in between. The CDR3 consists of 14 residues. CDR3 in amino acids: CSVEGWRSSYEQYF. The CDR3 DNA sequence: TGCAGCGTTGAAGGGTGGAGGAGCTCCTACGAGCAGTACTTC.

The chain joins TRBV6-1 to TRBJ2-7, with D possibly matching TRBD1 (6 bases). The germline CDR1 and CDR2 sequences are MNHNS and SASEGT. V was trimmed by 1 base and J by 7 bases, leaving 11 bases between them. This CDR3 region has 13 residues. CDR3 DNA: TGTGCCAGCAGTGAAGACAGGGTGCGAGAGCAGTACTTC. Translating gives CASSEDRVREQYF.

The chain joins TRBV6-5 to TRBJ2-3; D is possibly TRBD2 (5 bases). This CDR3 has 14 residues. Germline values: CDR1 MNHEY, CDR2 SVGAGI. V was pared by 4 bases and J by 2 bases, with 10 bases between. CDR3: CASSLTMFTDTQYF. CDR3 in DNA: TGTGCCAGCAGTTTGACTATGTTCACAGATACGCAGTATTTT.

The chain recombines TRBV7-2 with TRBJ1-2; D is undetermined. There are 18 residues in the CDR3. The V gene's germline CDR1 is SGHTA and CDR2 FQGNSA. V was cut by 5 bases and J by 0 bases, with 22 bases left in between. CDR3 nucleotides: TGTGCCAGCAGCCTCCCCGGATCTCCTGCGGCCCCTAACTATGGCTACACCTTC. The encoded protein is CASSLPGSPAAPNYGYTF.

This clone was seen a single time. V and J are TRBV10-2 and TRBJ1-1, with D maybe TRBD1 (5 bases). Germline V gene sequence: CDR1 WSHSY, CDR2 SAAADI. Trimming took 4 bases from V and 5 from J, leaving 8 bases between them. The CDR3 contains 12 residues. The CDR3 loop is CASSGRGTEAFF. Here the CDR3 DNA reads TGCGCCAGCAGTGGACGGGGGACTGAAGCTTTCTTT.

The chain has TRBV6-5 and TRBJ2-1; TRBD1 aligns across 10 bases. CDR3 length: 14 amino acids. J gave up 5 bases and V 8 bases, and 6 bases lay outside the gene matches. Germline V gene sequence: CDR1 MNHEY, CDR2 SVGAGI. CDR3 in DNA: TGTGCCAGCGGGGGGGACAGGGGTGACAATGAGCAGTTCTTC. Amino acids: CASGGDRGDNEQFF.

The rearrangement uses TRBV15 and TRBJ2-7; 7 bases agree with TRBD2. Trimming took 4 bases from V and 0 from J; bases not matched to a gene: 9. The CDR3 has 16 amino acids. CDR1 LNHNV and CDR2 YYDKDF come from the germline V gene (reference sequence). The CDR3 protein is CATSKDTSASSYEQYF. The CDR3 region has the DNA TGTGCCACCAGCAAAGACACTAGCGCGAGCTCCTACGAGCAGTACTTC.

The chain recombines TRBV27 with TRBJ1-6; 8 nucleotides line up with TRBD1. The trim removed 4 bases at V and 0 bases at J, leaving 8 bases unmatched. Germline loops: CDR1 MNHEY, CDR2 SMNVEV (reference sequence). CDR3 length: 18 amino acids. The CDR3 DNA is TGTGCCAGCAGTTCCGGTACAGGGGGAAGCTCCTATAATTCACCCCTCCACTTT. Translated, it gives CASSSGTGGSSYNSPLHF.

The genes are TRBV7-9 and TRBJ1-4; tentatively, D is TRBD1 (5 bases). The V gene's germline CDR1 is SEHNR and CDR2 FQNEAQ (reference sequence). The CDR3 is made up of 14 amino acids. Trimming cost V 5 bases and J 6 bases, with 13 bases left between them. The CDR3 nucleotides read TGTGCCAGCAGCCGGTGGGGGGAGGATGAAAAACTGTTTTTT. This translates into CASSRWGEDEKLFF.

V is TRBV2 and J is TRBJ1-5; 7 nucleotides line up with TRBD1. Per the germline V gene, CDR1 is SNHLY and CDR2 is FYNNEI. The ends lost 6 bases at V and 0 bases at J; junction bases unmatched: 2. The CDR3 consists of 14 residues. In DNA form, the CDR3 reads TGTGCCAGCAGGCGGGACAGTAGCAATCAGCCCCAGCATTTT. Translating gives CASRRDSSNQPQHF.

This clone was seen only once. The chain couples TRBV12-1 to TRBJ2-3; the listed D gene, TRBD2, was not tested against the DNA. TRBV12-1 is classified as a pseudogene. The CDR3 is 17 amino acids. CDR3 nucleotide sequence: TGTGCCAGCAGCTTTCCACTAGCGGGGTTAAGCACAGATACGCAGTATTTT. Translated, it gives CASSFPLAGLSTDTQYF.

The V call is TRBV19, the J call TRBJ1-2, with 8 positions matching TRBD1. Germline V CDR1 and CDR2: LNHDA, SQIVND (reference sequence). This CDR3 has 14 amino acids. The ends lost 5 bases at V and 0 bases at J; junction bases unmatched: 2. The CDR3 DNA reads TGTGCCAGTAGTCGACAGGGGACTAACTATGGCTACACCTTC. It yields the protein CASSRQGTNYGYTF. Supplemented by reference TRBV19 and TRBJ1-2, the full variable domain reads DGGITQSPKYLFRKEGQNVTLSCEQNLNHDAMYWYRQDPGQGLRLIYYSQIVNDFQKGDIAEGYSVSREKKESFPLTVTSAQKNPTAFYLCASSRQGTNYGYTFGSGTRLTVV.

The chain recombines TRBV11-2 with TRBJ1-2; D is possibly TRBD1 (5 bases). V dropped 1 base and J dropped 4 bases, with 7 bases sitting between them. CDR3 size: 13 residues. Germline CDR1 reads SGHAT; CDR2 reads FQNNGV. This chain's CDR3 is CASSLADSYGYTF. For the CDR3, the DNA is TGTGCCAGCAGCTTAGCCGACAGCTATGGCTACACCTTC.

The V call is TRBV11-2, the J call TRBJ1-4; TRBD1 might be the D (5 bases). Trimming cost V 4 bases and J 8 bases, with 17 bases left between them. Germline V lookup: CDR1 SGHAT, CDR2 FQNNGV. The CDR3 spans 15 residues. As DNA, the CDR3 is TGTGCCAGCAGCTCTACCCGGGGGGTTTGGGAAAAACTGTTTTTT. It yields the protein CASSSTRGVWEKLFF.

This chain connects TRBV4-3 to TRBJ2-3; tentative D call: TRBD2 (6 bases). The V and J ends lost 4 bases and 5 bases respectively, with 10 bases between them. The germline V gene has CDR1 LGHNA and CDR2 YSLEER. The length of the CDR3 is 13 residues. CDR3 in amino acids: CASSPSSVDTQYF. The CDR3 nucleotides are TGCGCCAGCAGCCCTTCTAGCGTAGATACGCAGTATTTT.